Below are 20 T cell receptor beta chains sequenced from a single sample in a study of post-analysis software for immune sequencing data. The study's findings and limits: TRBV segments more frequent in patients than in controls numbered several and included TRBV5-6, TRBV5-1 and TRBV20-1.

cDNA libraries for TCR beta contained unique molecular identifiers. One entry per CDR3 protein, called by TCRdb with MiXCR from the PCR reads. The sample records roughly 200,000 distinct CDR3 sequences, over 25% being singletons. Their specific antigens are unknown. Specimen: blood. These TCRs come from a girl aged 2 to 17 with multiple sclerosis.

The genes are TRBV5-6 and TRBJ1-3; D gene ambiguous. V was trimmed by 5 bases and J by 4 bases, leaving 13 bases between them. CDR1 is SGHDT, CDR2 YYEEEE, per germline. This CDR3 region has 14 residues. CDR3 DNA: TGTGCCAGCAGGCACCGGGGATCAGGAAACACCATATATTTT. This encodes CASRHRGSGNTIYF.

This clonotype was detected a few times. The CDR3 is CASSQVGGNQPQHF. Written as DNA, the CDR3 is TGTGCCAGCAGCCAAGTGGGAGGGAATCAGCCCCAGCATTTT. V usage is TRBV3-1 and J usage is TRBJ1-5, with D unclear. CDR1 is LGHDT and CDR2 is YNNKEL in the germline V gene (reference sequence). Trimming stripped 1 base from V and 4 bases from J, with 8 bases between. The CDR3 length is 14 residues.

This clonotype occurred many times. The rearrangement links TRBV6-6 to TRBJ1-1; weak D call: TRBD1 (5 bases). This CDR3 is 13 amino acids long. Germline lookup yields CDR1 MNHNY and CDR2 SVGAGI (reference sequence). V dropped 6 bases and J dropped 7 bases, with 15 bases sitting between them. The CDR3 protein is CASSRRGDFEAFF. The DNA for the CDR3 is TGTGCCAGCAGCCGCCGGGGGGATTTTGAAGCTTTCTTT.

This chain connects TRBV7-3 to TRBJ2-1, with 12 bases lining up with TRBD2. From germline, CDR1 is SGHTA and CDR2 FQGTGA. The CDR3 contains 15 residues. Trimming cost V 8 bases and J 6 bases; bases outside gene matches: 8. CDR3 sequence: CASGLGLAGSNEQFF. The CDR3 DNA is TGTGCCAGCGGCCTCGGACTAGCGGGGAGCAATGAGCAGTTCTTC.

This clonotype has ten or more counts. The V and J genes are TRBV29-1 and TRBJ1-2, with D unclear. The CDR3 extends over 12 amino acids. Per germline, CDR1 SQVTM and CDR2 ANQGSEA. Trimming left V 4 bases short and J 3 bases short, with 9 bases between. CDR3 region: CSVGAGYYGYTF. CDR3 in DNA: TGCAGCGTTGGAGCTGGGTACTATGGCTACACCTTC.

Comment on this clonotype: A much larger clone is a single base away; this may be a read error. This sequence joins TRBV10-3 and TRBJ2-4, with a tentative D call TRBD2 (6 bases). V lost 3 bases, J lost 8 bases, and 20 bases lay in between. This CDR3 has 16 residues. CDR1 is ENHRY, CDR2 SYGVKD, per germline. The CDR3 here is CAISEGRRAPGDIQYF. The CDR3 DNA reads TGTGCCATCAGTGAAGGCAGGAGGGCCCCTGGAGACATTCAGTACTTC.

This clonotype was picked up many times. The CDR3 region has the DNA TGCAGTAGACAGCGGGATGGGACCTACAATGAGCAGTTCTTC. Translating it yields CSRQRDGTYNEQFF. This sequence joins TRBV20-1 and TRBJ2-1; 7 bases map to TRBD2. V was clipped by 8 bases and J by 2 bases; unmatched bases: 9. Germline CDR1 reads DFQATT; CDR2 reads SNEGSKA (reference sequence). The length of the CDR3 is 14 residues.

This clonotype was picked up many times. The rearrangement links TRBV10-3 to TRBJ2-1; no reliable D call. CDR3 length: 15 amino acids. V was shortened by 2 bases and J by 4 bases, with 12 bases between the two germline ends. From germline, CDR1 is ENHRY and CDR2 SYGVKD. CDR3 bases: TGTGCCATCAGTGAGCTGGGAATAAAGTACAATGAGCAGTTCTTC. As protein: CAISELGIKYNEQFF.

This clonotype was recorded at least ten times. The chain has TRBV4-1 and TRBJ1-5; no firm D call. The V gene's germline CDR1 is MGHRA and CDR2 YSYEKL. Trimming took off 0 bases at V and 6 bases at J, with 12 bases between the two ends. The CDR3 is 15 amino acids. CDR3 sequence (DNA): TGCGCCAGCAGCCAAGAGTTGGGTATCGGTCAGCCCCAGCATTTT. Its protein is CASSQELGIGQPQHF.

In this sample, this clonotype turned up a few times. The gene calls are TRBV20-1 and TRBJ2-3, with D possibly being TRBD1 (6 bases). The germline V gene encodes CDR1 DFQATT and CDR2 SNEGSKA (reference sequence). CDR3 length equals 14 residues. V was cut by 6 bases and J by 1 base, with 14 bases left in between. This CDR3 is CSASRGSGTDTQYF. CDR3 bases: TGCAGTGCCTCGAGGGGGAGTGGCACAGATACGCAGTATTTT.

This chain uses TRBV4-3 with TRBJ2-7; unclear D gene. The CDR3 extends over 15 amino acids. Trimming cost V 0 bases and J 2 bases, with 11 bases left between them. Germline-derived CDR1 and CDR2 are LGHNA and YSLEER. The DNA of the CDR3 is TGCGCCAGCAGCCAAGATCGAGCACCAGCCTACGAGCAGTACTTC. Translating gives CASSQDRAPAYEQYF.

Concerning this clonotype: A junction boundary mismatches the germline segment, possibly from a read error. V and J are TRBV29-1 and TRBJ1-2; a weak D match, TRBD1 (6 bases). The CDR3 has 12 amino acids. CDR1 and CDR2 from the germline V gene are SQVTM and ANQGSEA. The CDR3, as DNA: TGCTGCGTGCCTCAAGGGGGGCATGGCTACACCTTC. It is translated as CCVPQGGHGYTF.

In the case of this clonotype: A much larger clonotype is one base distant, so this may be a read error. The chain joins TRBV28 to TRBJ2-1; a possible D gene is TRBD2 (6 bases). Germline V gene sequence: CDR1 MDHEN, CDR2 SYDVKM. The CDR3 length is 13 residues. Deletions cut 5 bases from V and 15 bases from J, with 20 bases between. In DNA, the CDR3 is TGTGCCAGCAGTCAGGGACTCGCGGTGCTGCGGTTCTTC. The encoded protein is CASSQGLAVLRFF.

As regards this clonotype: Germline is not matched at one junction end, which may reflect a read error. This chain links TRBV5-5 with TRBJ2-2, with TRBD1 identical over 7 bases. The CDR3 extends over 12 amino acids. Germline-derived CDR1 and CDR2 are SGHKS and YYEKEE (reference sequence). The DNA of the CDR3 is TGTGCCAGCAGCTCGACCACAGGGGAGCCGTTTTTT. Translated: CASSSTTGEPFF.

This clonotype has just a few counts. One end of the junction does not line up with germline, which may come from a read error. This chain joins TRBV7-2 and TRBJ1-5; TRBD1 aligns across 9 bases. Looked up from germline, CDR1 is SGHTA and CDR2 is FQGNSA. CDR3 length: 16 residues. CDR3 loop: CACSSRGQGLYQPQHF. The DNA of the CDR3 is TGTGCCTGCAGCTCTAGGGGACAGGGACTTTATCAGCCCCAGCATTTT.

There are a few counts of this clonotype. The rearrangement joins TRBV6-6 to TRBJ2-7; 9 positions match TRBD1. Trimming removed 2 bases from V and 4 bases from J; junction bases left unmatched: 3. The CDR3 is 14 residues long. Per the germline V gene, CDR1 is MNHNY and CDR2 is SVGAGI (reference sequence). CDR3 sequence: CASSYGTGRYEQYF. The CDR3, as DNA: TGTGCCAGCAGTTACGGGACAGGGAGATACGAGCAGTACTTC.

Points on this clonotype: This may stem from a read error, because a much larger clone lies one nucleotide away. This chain uses TRBV7-8 with TRBJ1-2; D might be TRBD1 (6 bases). This CDR3 comprises 12 residues. Germline V gene lookup returns CDR1 SGHVS and CDR2 FQNEAQ. CDR3 region: CASSLPRGGHTF. The CDR3 DNA sequence: TGTGCCAGCAGCTTACCCAGGGGTGGCCACACCTTC.

This clonotype was recorded once. A much larger clone is a single base away; this may be a read error. The chain carries TRBV5-1 and TRBJ2-5, with D perhaps TRBD2 (5 bases). Germline values: CDR1 SGHRS, CDR2 YFSETQ. The CDR3 covers 16 residues. CDR3: CASSLEGLVIQEAQYF. The CDR3 DNA follows: TGCGCCAGCAGCTTGGAAGGACTGGTGATTCAAGAGGCCCAGTACTTC.

The genes are TRBV6-5 and TRBJ1-2; D is perhaps TRBD1 (6 bases). V gave up 0 bases and J gave up 4 bases, with 12 bases separating them. This CDR3 contains 15 residues. Germline V CDR1 and CDR2: MNHEY, SVGAGI. CDR3 coding DNA: TGTGCCAGCAGTTACTCGACCGGGGGCAGCTATGGCTACACCTTC. Its translation: CASSYSTGGSYGYTF.

A remark on this clonotype: This may stem from a read error, because a much larger clone lies one nucleotide away. This rearrangement joins TRBV5-1 to TRBJ1-2, with 7 bases identical to TRBD1. Germline V gene data show CDR1 as SGHRS and CDR2 as YFSETQ. This CDR3 region has 14 residues. Germline trimming cut 4 bases from V and 1 base from J; bases unmatched to any gene: 4. The CDR3 sequence is CASSAGGINYGYTF. CDR3 nucleotide sequence: TGCGCCAGCAGCGCAGGGGGAATTAACTATGGCTACACCTTC.